Shown below are 22 T cell receptor beta chains from a single sample sequenced in a study of early T cells in non-severe SARS-CoV-2 infection. TCRdb itself ran the 5' RACE reads through MiXCR, one entry per CDR3 protein. The table includes about 70,000 distinct CDR3 sequences, more than 3.5% detected once. The sequencing used whole blood, collected at baseline. Source of these receptors: an adult who was a healthcare worker with PCR-confirmed SARS-CoV-2 infection or an uninfected control (not recorded which). The donor label of this sample is uncertain.

The chain links TRBV6-2 or TRBV6-3 to TRBJ1-2, with D tentatively TRBD1 (5 bases). The germline V gene has CDR1 MNHEY and CDR2 SVGEGT. The CDR3 sequence is 15 residues long. The V end was cut by 8 bases, the J end by 1 base, with 17 bases between. DNA of the CDR3: TGTGCCAGCTTCCCCAGGCCAGACAGTAACTATGGCTACACCTTC. It specifies CASFPRPDSNYGYTF.

This clonotype showed up many times. The V gene is TRBV27, the J gene TRBJ2-7; 8 nucleotides match TRBD2. Germline lookup yields CDR1 MNHEY and CDR2 SMNVEV (reference sequence). The CDR3 runs 14 residues. The V and J ends lost 2 bases and 3 bases, in that order; junction bases with no gene match: 3. For the CDR3, the DNA is TGTGCCAGCAGTTTAAGCGGGGGCGGCTACGAGCAGTACTTC. This sequence encodes CASSLSGGGYEQYF.

The chain combines TRBV28 with TRBJ2-7, with 7 bases lining up with TRBD1. Germline V gene sequence: CDR1 MDHEN, CDR2 SYDVKM. This CDR3 spans 15 amino acids. Unmatched junction bases numbered 5, after V lost 1 base and J lost 2 bases. CDR3 in DNA: TGTGCCAGCAGTTTATCTAGGGGGCCTACCTACGAGCAGTACTTC. The encoded protein is CASSLSRGPTYEQYF.

This clonotype was detected many times. This chain connects TRBV20-1 to TRBJ2-6; D gene uncertain. Germline-derived CDR1 and CDR2 are DFQATT and SNEGSKA (reference sequence). This CDR3 has 15 amino acids. V lost 0 bases to trimming and J lost 0 bases, with 6 bases between them. The CDR3 loop reads CSARDRYSGANVLTF. CDR3 in DNA: TGCAGTGCTAGAGATCGATACTCTGGGGCCAACGTCCTGACTTTC.

This clonotype was found many times. The rearrangement uses TRBV5-1 and TRBJ1-5; D is possibly TRBD1 (6 bases). Germline assignment: CDR1 SGHRS and CDR2 YFSETQ. CDR3 length equals 14 residues. The V end lost 4 bases, the J end lost 6 bases, and 14 bases lay between the germline ends. CDR3: CASSPAGGGQPQHF. In DNA form, the CDR3 reads TGCGCCAGCAGCCCGGCCGGGGGCGGTCAGCCCCAGCATTTT. Full variable domain (missing parts from reference TRBV5-1 and TRBJ1-5): KAGVTQTPRYLIKTRGQQVTLSCSPISGHRSVSWYQQTPGQGLQFLFEYFSETQRNKGNFPGRFSGRQFSNSRSEMNVSTLELGDSALYLCASSPAGGGQPQHFGDGTRLSIL.

The J gene is TRBJ1-5, the V gene TRBV20-1; D is unclear. CDR1 and CDR2 (germline): DFQATT, SNEGSKA (reference sequence). This CDR3 is 14 amino acids long. V was cut by 8 bases and J by 5 bases, with 19 bases left in between. CDR3 residues: CSWEDSSRDQPQHF. The CDR3 coding sequence is TGCAGTTGGGAGGATAGCTCGCGGGATCAGCCCCAGCATTTT.

J is TRBJ2-2 and V is TRBV10-3, with D maybe TRBD1 (6 bases). Germline CDR1 ENHRY, CDR2 SYGVKD. V was shortened by 0 bases and J by 1 base, with 9 bases between the two germline ends. The CDR3 covers 16 residues. DNA for the CDR3: TGTGCCATCAGTGAGTCGTCAGGGGTGAACACCGGGGAGCTGTTTTTT. This codes for CAISESSGVNTGELFF.

The table lists this clonotype with many counts. The rearrangement joins TRBV20-1 to TRBJ2-3; unclear D gene. Trimming removed 0 bases at V and 2 bases at J, with 15 bases between. The CDR3 loop spans 16 amino acids. Germline V lookup: CDR1 DFQATT, CDR2 SNEGSKA (reference sequence). The CDR3 DNA reads TGCAGTGCTAGAGATCTCGGAGTAGCCTACACAGATACGCAGTATTTT. Translation: CSARDLGVAYTDTQYF.

This clonotype was seen more than once but under ten times. The chain uses TRBV7-9 and TRBJ2-2, with D possibly TRBD2 on 6 matching bases. From germline, CDR1 is SEHNR and CDR2 FQNEAQ (reference sequence). The V gene lost 2 bases and the J gene lost 7 bases, with 11 bases spanning the gap. This CDR3 is 14 amino acids long. The CDR3 DNA sequence: TGTGCCAGCAGCTTATCCATGCGGGGCGGGGAGCTGTTTTTT. It translates to CASSLSMRGGELFF.

This clonotype was recorded many times. The V call is TRBV20-1, the J call TRBJ2-7; 12 bases agree with TRBD1. Germline-derived CDR1 and CDR2 are DFQATT and SNEGSKA (reference sequence). V was pared by 5 bases and J by 5 bases, with 16 bases of the junction left unmatched. This CDR3 is 17 amino acids long. The CDR3 protein is CSAQGFAGQGAFDEQYF. In DNA form, the CDR3 reads TGCAGTGCTCAAGGCTTTGCGGGACAGGGGGCTTTCGACGAGCAGTACTTC.

The sample holds many counts of this clonotype. The CDR3 spells CSVDGTGNTEAFF. The CDR3 coding sequence is TGCAGCGTTGATGGGACAGGGAACACTGAAGCTTTCTTT. The rearrangement joins TRBV29-1 to TRBJ1-1, with 8 bases fitting TRBD1. Looked up from germline, CDR1 is SQVTM and CDR2 is ANQGSEA. This CDR3 spans 13 amino acids. Trimming at V came to 3 bases and at J to 1 base, leaving 1 base not matched to a gene.

This clonotype was seen more than once but under ten times. The chain joins TRBV14 to TRBJ2-1; no reliable D call. This CDR3 has 16 amino acids. Trimming pared 0 bases from V and 1 base from J, leaving 10 bases between. Germline values: CDR1 SGHDN, CDR2 FVKESK. The chain's CDR3 is CASSQEGRISYNEQFF. CDR3 sequence (DNA): TGTGCCAGCAGCCAAGAGGGCCGGATTTCCTACAATGAGCAGTTCTTC. The full variable domain, its missing parts supplied by reference TRBV14 and TRBJ2-1, is EAGVTQFPSHSVIEKGQTVTLRCDPISGHDNLYWYRRVMGKEIKFLLHFVKESKQDESGMPNNRFLAERTGGTYSTLKVQPAELEDSGVYFCASSQEGRISYNEQFFGPGTRLTVL.

This clonotype was picked up a small number of times. The genes are TRBV29-1 and TRBJ2-7; 10 nucleotides agree with TRBD1. J was trimmed by 5 bases and V by 4 bases; bases with no gene match: 2. Germline values: CDR1 SQVTM, CDR2 ANQGSEA. This CDR3 is 12 amino acids long. CDR3 sequence: CSVGGTGDEQYF. CDR3 bases: TGCAGCGTTGGAGGGACAGGGGACGAGCAGTACTTC.

The chain employs TRBV20-1 and TRBJ2-5; 7 bases align to TRBD1. V lost 3 bases, J lost 2 bases, and 18 bases stayed unmatched. This CDR3 is built from 18 residues. Germline V gene lookup returns CDR1 DFQATT and CDR2 SNEGSKA (reference sequence). In DNA form, the CDR3 reads TGCAGTGCTAGCCAGGAACTAATCAGGGGGACGGTGCAAGAGACCCAGTACTTC. Encoded protein: CSASQELIRGTVQETQYF.

This clonotype was recorded at least ten times. The chain combines TRBV6-2 or TRBV6-3 with TRBJ1-1, with D possibly matching TRBD1 (5 bases). Germline V gene sequence: CDR1 MNHEY, CDR2 SVGEGT. This CDR3 contains 14 residues. V was pared by 3 bases and J by 7 bases, with 15 bases between. DNA of the CDR3: TGTGCCAGCAGTTATGGCGGGATAGGGGATGAAGCTTTCTTT. It translates to CASSYGGIGDEAFF.

This chain connects TRBV2 to TRBJ1-1; a weak D match, TRBD1 (5 bases). CDR1 is SNHLY and CDR2 is FYNNEI in the germline V gene. This CDR3 has 14 amino acids. V lost 8 bases, J lost 2 bases, and 15 bases lay in between. CDR3 loop: CASERGTVNTEAFF. In nucleotides, the CDR3 is TGTGCCAGCGAGAGAGGGACTGTTAACACTGAAGCTTTCTTT.

This chain uses TRBV11-2 with TRBJ1-6; D remains unclear. This CDR3 region has 14 residues. Germline values: CDR1 SGHAT, CDR2 FQNNGV. V lost 7 bases, J lost 5 bases, and 12 bases lay in between. The CDR3 DNA reads TGTGCCAGCACCCCGGGGTCCCATAATTCACCCCTCCACTTT. Protein sequence: CASTPGSHNSPLHF.

V and J are TRBV7-2 and TRBJ1-3; D possibly corresponds to TRBD1 (6 bases). Germline lookup yields CDR1 SGHTA and CDR2 FQGNSA. Trimming shortened V by 4 bases and J by 0 bases, and 10 bases separated the two germline ends. This CDR3 is 15 amino acids long. The CDR3 DNA reads as TGTGCCAGCAGCTCTACAGGGTTCTCTGGAAACACCATATATTTT. Translation: CASSSTGFSGNTIYF.

The chain combines TRBV7-9 with TRBJ2-4; D may match TRBD1 or TRBD2 (5 bases each). Germline values: CDR1 SEHNR, CDR2 FQNEAQ (reference sequence). This CDR3 has 15 amino acids. The germline V and J ends were trimmed by 2 bases and 0 bases, with 8 bases remaining between them. The CDR3: CASSLLGTAKNIQYF. The CDR3 coding sequence is TGTGCCAGCAGCTTATTGGGGACAGCCAAAAACATTCAGTACTTC.

This clonotype was seen at least ten times. The rearrangement joins TRBV12-3 or TRBV12-4 to TRBJ2-2; 11 bases fit TRBD1. The CDR3 sequence is 15 residues long. V was clipped by 8 bases and J by 7 bases; unmatched bases: 9. The CDR3 region has the DNA TGTGCCAGCTTGGGGGGACAGGGGGATGTCGGGGAGCTGTTTTTT. Protein sequence: CASLGGQGDVGELFF.

There are a few counts of this clonotype. The rearrangement uses TRBV4-1 and TRBJ2-2, with TRBD2 matching over 14 bases. The CDR3 runs to 19 residues. Germline V gene sequence: CDR1 MGHRA, CDR2 YSYEKL. Trimming at V came to 0 bases and at J to 1 base, leaving 4 bases not matched to a gene. The CDR3 DNA is TGCGCCAGCAGCCAAGATGGGGGGACTAGCGGGAGGAACACCGGGGAGCTGTTTTTT. Residues: CASSQDGGTSGRNTGELFF.

This clonotype was observed many times. This chain joins TRBV11-2 and TRBJ2-1, with D possibly TRBD2 on 7 matching bases. Germline V gene data show CDR1 as SGHAT and CDR2 as FQNNGV. The CDR3 is made up of 17 amino acids. V lost 6 bases and J 6 bases, leaving 24 bases between the germline ends. The CDR3 region has the DNA TGTGCCAGCAGTCCTATGTATCTGGCGGGGGCTCCCAATGAGCAGTTCTTC. Its protein is CASSPMYLAGAPNEQFF.